Following are 5 T cell receptor beta chains from one sample sequenced in a study of blood T cell repertoires in COVID-19. Clones were sequenced by immunoSEQ multiplex PCR, and TCRdb holds only the in-frame ones, with some missing. The data hold 100,000 to 150,000 clones, with approximately 81% observed a single time. Sequencing was done on a sample of peripheral blood. The origin of the receptors is a woman aged 30 to 39 who had recovered from COVID-19.

V gene TRBV6-1 combines with J gene TRBJ2-3, with D maybe TRBD2 (5 bases). The CDR3 extends over 13 amino acids. V gave up 3 bases and J gave up 8 bases, with 12 bases separating them. Germline CDR1 MNHNS, CDR2 SASEGT. The CDR3: CASSDPKAATQYF. CDR3 coding DNA: TGTGCCAGCAGTGACCCAAAAGCGGCTACGCAGTATTTT.

The chain has TRBV12-1 and TRBJ1-5; the table's D call, TRBD1, was not checked against the DNA. TRBV12-1 is designated a pseudogene. CDR3 length: 19 amino acids. CDR3 in DNA: TGTGCCAGCAGCCCCTCTGACAGGGACCCTGCCCGTGGCAATCAGCCCCAGCATTTT. It encodes CASSPSDRDPARGNQPQHF.

V usage is TRBV15 and J usage is TRBJ2-3, with D tentatively TRBD2 (7 bases). Trimming cost V 1 base and J 8 bases, with 22 bases left between them. The CDR3 runs to 17 residues. The germline gives CDR1 LNHNV, CDR2 YYDKDF (reference sequence). The CDR3 coding sequence is TGTGCCACCAGCAGAGGGACGCGGGGGCTGGGTGTAGGTACGCAGTATTTT. This translates into CATSRGTRGLGVGTQYF.

CDR3: CASSSTGTGGYHQPQHF. In DNA, the CDR3 is TGTGCCAGCAGCAGTACCGGGACAGGGGGCTACCATCAGCCCCAGCATTTT. The J gene is TRBJ1-5, the V gene TRBV5-8, with TRBD1 matching 12 bases. This CDR3 is 17 amino acids long. After removal of 4 bases from V and 5 bases from J, the junction contained 10 bases not matched to a gene. Germline CDR1 and CDR2: SGHTS and YDEGEE.

V and J are TRBV19 and TRBJ1-3, with D tentatively TRBD1 (5 bases). Trimming pared 3 bases from V and 0 bases from J, leaving 6 bases between. This CDR3 region has 14 residues. Per the germline V gene, CDR1 is LNHDA and CDR2 is SQIVND (reference sequence). The CDR3 bases are TGTGCCAGTAGTATCAGGGTCTCTGGAAACACCATATATTTT. Translating it yields CASSIRVSGNTIYF. The full variable domain, rest sourced from reference TRBV19 and TRBJ1-3, is DGGITQSPKYLFRKEGQNVTLSCEQNLNHDAMYWYRQDPGQGLRLIYYSQIVNDFQKGDIAEGYSVSREKKESFPLTVTSAQKNPTAFYLCASSIRVSGNTIYFGEGSWLTVV.